This TCR beta chain derives from a study of a mutant IDH1 vaccine in newly diagnosed glioma. Study at large: Sex distribution of treated patients was about 62% male and approximately 38% female; mean age was around 40 years.

Time point reported: week 23, last vaccination. Every single dose of the vaccine, 300 ug of mutant IDH1 20-mer peptide, came with topical imiquimod. The V gene's germline CDR1 is MNHEY and CDR2 SVGAGI. Losses at the gene ends were 8 bases for V and 7 bases for J; bases not matched to a gene: 11. The CDR3 covers 13 residues. Turning to this clone: Its specificity is unknown.

Produced via immunoSEQ multiplex PCR; TCRdb's table is partial and in-frame only. The profile shows 20,000 to 25,000 clones, approximately 82% of them singletons. This material consisted of PBMCs, taken from a glioma patient whose treatment included an IDH1 peptide vaccine. This sequence originates from a man aged 25 to 45 with glioma. The genes are TRBV6-5 and TRBJ2-7; the match to TRBD2 covers 7 bases. CDR3 region: CASASGLVNEQYF. The CDR3 DNA reads TGTGCCAGCGCGTCAGGACTAGTAAATGAGCAGTACTTC.